This record concerns one T cell receptor (beta chain) sequence. 60 Vbeta and 13 Jbeta primers were used in PCR. The data were produced by immunoSEQ multiplex PCR, yet TCRdb's version contains in-frame clones alone and is incomplete. The sample holds around 120,000 clones; around 77% are singletons and the top ten take around 1.9%. The source of the sample is a study of cytomegalovirus exposure and HLA in healthy donors. The CDR3 consists of 16 residues. Per germline, CDR1 SGDLS and CDR2 YYNGEE. V trimming: 0 bases; J trimming: 6 bases; junction bases outside the gene matches: 4. The V gene is TRBV9, the J gene TRBJ2-2; TRBD2 matches 11 bases. The sequence derives from a woman in her 50s in good health and CMV-seronegative. Sequencing was carried out using PBMCs. The CDR3: CASSVVTSGSAGELFF. CDR3 nucleotides: TGTGCCAGCAGCGTAGTAACTAGCGGGAGTGCCGGGGAGCTGTTTTTT.